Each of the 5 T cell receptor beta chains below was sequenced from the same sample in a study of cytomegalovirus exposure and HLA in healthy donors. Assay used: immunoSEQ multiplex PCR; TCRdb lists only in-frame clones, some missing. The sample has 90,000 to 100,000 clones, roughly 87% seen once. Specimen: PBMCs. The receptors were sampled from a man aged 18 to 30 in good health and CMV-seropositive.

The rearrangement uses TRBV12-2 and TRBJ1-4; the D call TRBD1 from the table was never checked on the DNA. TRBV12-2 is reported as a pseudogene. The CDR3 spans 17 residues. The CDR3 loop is CASRLCPVRTVNEKLFF. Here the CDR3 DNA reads TGTGCAAGTCGCTTATGTCCGGTACGGACAGTTAATGAAAAACTGTTTTTT.

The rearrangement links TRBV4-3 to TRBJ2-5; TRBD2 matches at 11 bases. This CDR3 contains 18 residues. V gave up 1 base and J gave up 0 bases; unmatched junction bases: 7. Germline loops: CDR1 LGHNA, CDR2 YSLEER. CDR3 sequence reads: CASSQGKLAGEYQETQYF. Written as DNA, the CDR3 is TGCGCCAGCAGCCAAGGCAAACTAGCGGGGGAATACCAAGAGACCCAGTACTTC.

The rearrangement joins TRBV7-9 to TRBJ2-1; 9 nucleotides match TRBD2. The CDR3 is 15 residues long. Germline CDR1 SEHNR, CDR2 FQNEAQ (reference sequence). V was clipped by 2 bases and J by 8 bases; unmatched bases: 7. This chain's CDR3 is CASSLSAGGPDEQFF. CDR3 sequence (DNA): TGTGCCAGCAGCTTAAGCGCGGGAGGGCCCGATGAGCAGTTCTTC.

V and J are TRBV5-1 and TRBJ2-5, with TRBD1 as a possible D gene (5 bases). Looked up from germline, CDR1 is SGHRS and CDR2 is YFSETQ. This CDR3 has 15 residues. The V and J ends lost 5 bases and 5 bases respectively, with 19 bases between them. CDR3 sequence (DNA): TGCGCCAGCAGACAACCCCAGGGTGCCTTGGAGACCCAGTACTTC. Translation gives CASRQPQGALETQYF.

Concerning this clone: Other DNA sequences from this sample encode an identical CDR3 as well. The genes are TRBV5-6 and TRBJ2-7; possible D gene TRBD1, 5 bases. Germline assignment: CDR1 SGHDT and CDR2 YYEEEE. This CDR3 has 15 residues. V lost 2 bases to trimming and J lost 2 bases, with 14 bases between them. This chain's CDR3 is CASSLGQGLTYEQYF. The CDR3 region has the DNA TGTGCCAGCAGCTTAGGGCAGGGTTTAACCTACGAGCAGTACTTC.